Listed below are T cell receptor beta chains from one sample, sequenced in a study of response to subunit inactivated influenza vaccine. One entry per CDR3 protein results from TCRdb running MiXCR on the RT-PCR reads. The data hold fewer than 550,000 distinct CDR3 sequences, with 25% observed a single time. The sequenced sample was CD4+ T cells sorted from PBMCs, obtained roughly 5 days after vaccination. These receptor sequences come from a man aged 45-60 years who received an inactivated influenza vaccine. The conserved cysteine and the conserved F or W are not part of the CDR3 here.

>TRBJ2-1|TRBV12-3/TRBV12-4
ASILAGINEQF
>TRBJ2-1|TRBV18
ASSQEQMNYNEQF
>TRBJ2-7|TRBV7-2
ASSLQGGGRAYEQY
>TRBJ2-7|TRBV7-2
ASSSQGSGAYYEQY
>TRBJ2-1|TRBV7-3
ASSLIGTPQGEQF
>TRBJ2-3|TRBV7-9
ASGNTDTQY
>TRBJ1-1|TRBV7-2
ASSLAGLGVTAEAF
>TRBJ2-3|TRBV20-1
SAARLAADTQY
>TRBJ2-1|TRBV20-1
SARNRDRNYNEQF
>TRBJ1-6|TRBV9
ASSFRDSHSPLH
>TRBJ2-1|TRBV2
ASRGSSGYNEQF
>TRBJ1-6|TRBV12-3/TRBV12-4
ASSGGQVGSPLH
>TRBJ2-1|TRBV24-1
ATSGTGLRNNEQF
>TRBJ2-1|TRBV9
ASSVVGVSSYNEQF
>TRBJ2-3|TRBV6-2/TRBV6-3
ASSTFTDTQY
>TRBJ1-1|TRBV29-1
SVVGRMVNTEAF
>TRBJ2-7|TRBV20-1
SARTGQGASEQY
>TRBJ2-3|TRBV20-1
SADTSGGATDTQY
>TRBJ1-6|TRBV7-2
ASSLATTFYSPLH
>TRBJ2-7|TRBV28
ASSWDRGPEQY
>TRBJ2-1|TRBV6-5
ASSSGLAGSYNEQF
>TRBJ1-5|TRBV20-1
SARRTGTLNQPQH
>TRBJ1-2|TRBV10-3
AISTTGSGYT
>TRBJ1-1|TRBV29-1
SVEVYTEAF
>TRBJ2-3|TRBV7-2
ASSFLARTDTQY
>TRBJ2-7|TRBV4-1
ASSQVPRGPRNEQY
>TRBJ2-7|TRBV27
ASSPRRDEQY
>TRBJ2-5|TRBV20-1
SAQPGTRTIQETQY
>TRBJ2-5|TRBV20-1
SASPATWQGETQY
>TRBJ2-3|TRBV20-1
SAREQWAVTDTQY
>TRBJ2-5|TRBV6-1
ASSPSGSVGTQY
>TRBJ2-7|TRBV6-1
ASSEPRVGSGFEQY
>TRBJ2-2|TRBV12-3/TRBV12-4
ASSLAAGGTGELF
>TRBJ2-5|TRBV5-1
ASSPATGIQETQY
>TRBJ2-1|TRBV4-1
ASRLAGTSGSSRGNNEQF
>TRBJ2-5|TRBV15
ATSIGTETAETQY
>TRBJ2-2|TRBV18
ASSQRRGANTGELF
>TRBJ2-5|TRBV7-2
ASSFREPKAETQY
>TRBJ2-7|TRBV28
ASDRQGRSYEQY
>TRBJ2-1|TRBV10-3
ATQPPGGRAPNEQF
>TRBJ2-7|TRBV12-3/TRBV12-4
ASSFGRGSLKQY
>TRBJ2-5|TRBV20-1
SAPTGVEWTQY
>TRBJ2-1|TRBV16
ASSQGTGNNEQF
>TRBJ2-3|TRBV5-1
ASSPERSTDTQY
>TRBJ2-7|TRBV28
ASSLWETGAYEQY
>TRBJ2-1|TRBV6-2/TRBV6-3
ASSPSMPFWNEQF
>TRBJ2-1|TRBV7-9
AIQTGGWQYNEQF
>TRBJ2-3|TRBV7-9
ASSFSGLTDTQY
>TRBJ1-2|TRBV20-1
SARTRNYGYT
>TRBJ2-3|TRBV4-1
ASSRSGGPSTDTQY
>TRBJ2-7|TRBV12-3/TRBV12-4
ASSDRGYEQY
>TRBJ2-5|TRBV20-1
SARLAGLRSQY
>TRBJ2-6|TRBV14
ASSQAFTGANVLT
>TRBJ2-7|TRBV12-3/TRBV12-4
ASSARAGAGVPYEQY
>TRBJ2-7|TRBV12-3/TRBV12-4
ASSFSSSYEQY
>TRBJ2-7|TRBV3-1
ASRLSGGPGEQY